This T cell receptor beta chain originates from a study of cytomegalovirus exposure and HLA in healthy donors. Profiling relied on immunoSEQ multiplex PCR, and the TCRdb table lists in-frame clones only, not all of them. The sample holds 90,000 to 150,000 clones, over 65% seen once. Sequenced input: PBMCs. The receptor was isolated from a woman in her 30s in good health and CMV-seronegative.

CDR3: CASSRGDRGFYEQYF. The CDR3 bases are TGTGCCAGCAGCAGAGGGGACAGGGGGTTTTACGAGCAGTACTTC. The rearrangement joins TRBV5-4 to TRBJ2-7, with 11 bases that match TRBD1. J was trimmed by 4 bases and V by 4 bases; bases with no gene match: 7. Germline CDR1 and CDR2: SGHNT and YYREEE (reference sequence). The CDR3 extends over 15 amino acids.